The rows below give T cell receptor beta chains drawn from one sample of a study of early T cells in non-severe SARS-CoV-2 infection. TCRdb re-analysed the 5' RACE reads in MiXCR, keeping a single row per CDR3 protein. The sample lists some 35,000 distinct CDR3 sequences; over 4.5% were seen once. Sequenced: whole blood. These TCRs come from an adult who was a healthcare worker with PCR-confirmed SARS-CoV-2 infection or an uninfected control (not recorded which). CDR3s include the opening cysteine and the closing phenylalanine or tryptophan. Each record gives: V gene, clone size, J gene, D gene, CDR3 DNA, CDR3 protein. A D gene is named only where the DNA matches it firmly. The size entry is marked missing in some rows and otherwise reads once, few, many or a size class.

>TRBV10-3|many|TRBJ2-5|TRBD2
TGTGCCATCAGTAAGCAAGCGGGGCCAGGGGAGACCCAGTACTTC
CAISKQAGPGETQYF
>TRBV20-1|NA|TRBJ2-3|TRBD2
TGCAGTGCTAGAGGCCGGACTAGGAGAAGCACAGATACGCAGTATTTT
CSARGRTRRSTDTQYF
>TRBV7-2|many|TRBJ2-3|TRBD2
TGTGCCAGCAGCCTAGCGGGGGGTACAGATACGCAGTATTTT
CASSLAGGTDTQYF
>TRBV28|many|TRBJ2-1|NA
TGTGCCAGCAGTTTACTGTCTGGGGCGGGCTTCAATGAGCAGTTCTTC
CASSLLSGAGFNEQFF
>TRBV29-1|many|TRBJ2-1|NA
TGCAGCGTTGAAGGGGACCAACTCAATGAGCAGTTCTTC
CSVEGDQLNEQFF
>TRBV9|many|TRBJ1-2|NA
TGTGCCAGCAGCGTCCACCTGACATCGGGTAACTATGGCTACACCTTC
CASSVHLTSGNYGYTF
>TRBV28|NA|TRBJ1-1|TRBD1
TGTGCCAACAGTTTTCACCCGGGACAGTGGAACACTGAAGCTTTCTTT
CANSFHPGQWNTEAFF
>TRBV15|medium-sized|TRBJ2-1|TRBD1
TGTGCCACCAGCGGCCAAAGGACAGGGGCCAACAATGAGCAGTTCTTC
CATSGQRTGANNEQFF
>TRBV29-1|many|TRBJ1-2|TRBD1
TGCAGCGTCCAACGAGTGACAGGGTTGCTCTATGGCTACACCTTC
CSVQRVTGLLYGYTF
>TRBV11-2|many|TRBJ2-1|NA
TGTGCCAGCAGCTTAGCCCGGAGCAATGAGCAGTTCTTC
CASSLARSNEQFF
>TRBV5-1|many|TRBJ1-2|NA
TGCGCCAGCAGCTTCGAGGGAGAGGACTATGGCTACACCTTC
CASSFEGEDYGYTF
>TRBV20-1|few|TRBJ2-2|NA
TGCAGTGCTAGAGATAGGACAGCAAGAAGGGAGCTGTTTTTT
CSARDRTARRELFF